This is a list of T cell receptor beta chains from one sample in a study of blood T cell repertoires in COVID-19. Only in-frame clones appear in the TCRdb table, and some are missing; sequencing was by immunoSEQ multiplex PCR. The sample comprises approximately 37,000 clones, around 83% of which are singletons, and approximately 19% rests with the top ten. What was sequenced was peripheral blood. Receptor source: a man aged 50 or older in a cohort sampled during active COVID-19. CDR3s include the opening cysteine and the closing phenylalanine or tryptophan. D genes are given only for firm matches. Rows give clone size only sometimes, using once, few, many, or a class for an expanded clone.

length: 13
size: NA
V: TRBV7-9
J: TRBJ2-5
D: TRBD1
DNA: TGTGCCAGCAGGAACAGGGGGCAAGAGACCCAGTACTTC
CDR3: CASRNRGQETQYF

length: 17
size: NA
V: TRBV19
J: TRBJ2-2
D: TRBD2
DNA: TGTGCCAGTAGTCCTTGGGGGGGATCGGGTTACACCGGGGAGCTGTTTTTT
CDR3: CASSPWGGSGYTGELFF

length: 18
size: NA
V: TRBV4-1
J: TRBJ2-2
D: TRBD2
DNA: TGCGCCAGCAGCCAAGTAGAACTAGCGGGAGGGCCGGCCGGGGAGCTGTTTTTT
CDR3: CASSQVELAGGPAGELFF

length: 18
size: NA
V: TRBV6-1
J: TRBJ2-1
D: TRBD2
DNA: TGTGCCAGCAGTGAAGCGGGGTTAGCTCTAGCGGTTTACAATGAGCAGTTCTTC
CDR3: CASSEAGLALAVYNEQFF

length: 17
size: once
V: TRBV11-3
J: TRBJ2-3
D: TRBD2
DNA: TGTGCCAGCAGCTTGCCCCCCGCGGGGGGTTACACAGATACGCAGTATTTT
CDR3: CASSLPPAGGYTDTQYF

length: 14
size: NA
V: TRBV5-6
J: TRBJ1-1
D: TRBD1
DNA: TGTGCCAGCAGCTTGGACAGGGGTTTTGTTGAAGCTTTCTTT
CDR3: CASSLDRGFVEAFF

length: 16
size: NA
V: TRBV28
J: TRBJ2-3
D: NA
DNA: TGTGCCAGCAGTTTGACCACCAGGTTCAGCACAGATACGCAGTATTTT
CDR3: CASSLTTRFSTDTQYF

length: 15
size: NA
V: TRBV7-9
J: TRBJ1-5
D: NA
DNA: TGTGCCAGCAGAGGGGGGGGTATAGTAAATCAGCCCCAGCATTTT
CDR3: CASRGGGIVNQPQHF

length: 12
size: NA
V: TRBV29-1
J: TRBJ2-3
D: NA
DNA: TGCAGCGTTGACGGTAGCACAGATACGCAGTATTTT
CDR3: CSVDGSTDTQYF

length: 17
size: NA
V: TRBV14
J: TRBJ2-1
D: TRBD1
DNA: TGTGCCAGCAGCCTTTCTCCAGGGACAGGGATAATGTGGGAGCAGTTCTTC
CDR3: CASSLSPGTGIMWEQFF

length: 15
size: NA
V: TRBV18
J: TRBJ2-1
D: TRBD2
DNA: TGTGCCAGCTCACCGACTAGCGGGCTTTACAATGAGCAGTTCTTC
CDR3: CASSPTSGLYNEQFF

length: 16
size: NA
V: TRBV9
J: TRBJ2-5
D: NA
DNA: TGTGCCAGCAGCGTAGAGCAGGGTGGGCTGGGGGAGACCCAGTACTTC
CDR3: CASSVEQGGLGETQYF

length: 17
size: once
V: TRBV9
J: TRBJ2-1
D: TRBD2
DNA: TGTGCCAGCAGCGTAGAGATGAAGAGAGCGGGGACCAATGAGCAGTTCTTC
CDR3: CASSVEMKRAGTNEQFF

length: 12
size: few
V: TRBV30
J: TRBJ2-1
D: NA
DNA: TGTGCCTGGAGTAGAAGAGACAATGAGCAGTTCTTC
CDR3: CAWSRRDNEQFF

length: 16
size: NA
V: TRBV9
J: TRBJ1-2
D: TRBD1
DNA: TGTGCCAGCAGCGACACCCGACAGGGGGCCTACTATGGCTACACCTTC
CDR3: CASSDTRQGAYYGYTF

length: 16
size: NA
V: TRBV13
J: TRBJ1-6
D: NA
DNA: TGTGCCAGCAGCTCGGCGGGAAGCTCCTATAATTCACCCCTCCACTTT
CDR3: CASSSAGSSYNSPLHF

length: 17
size: NA
V: TRBV11-2
J: TRBJ2-7
D: NA
DNA: TGTGCCAGCAGCTTAGATTCTTTCGTCCCAGGGACCTACGAGCAGTACTTC
CDR3: CASSLDSFVPGTYEQYF